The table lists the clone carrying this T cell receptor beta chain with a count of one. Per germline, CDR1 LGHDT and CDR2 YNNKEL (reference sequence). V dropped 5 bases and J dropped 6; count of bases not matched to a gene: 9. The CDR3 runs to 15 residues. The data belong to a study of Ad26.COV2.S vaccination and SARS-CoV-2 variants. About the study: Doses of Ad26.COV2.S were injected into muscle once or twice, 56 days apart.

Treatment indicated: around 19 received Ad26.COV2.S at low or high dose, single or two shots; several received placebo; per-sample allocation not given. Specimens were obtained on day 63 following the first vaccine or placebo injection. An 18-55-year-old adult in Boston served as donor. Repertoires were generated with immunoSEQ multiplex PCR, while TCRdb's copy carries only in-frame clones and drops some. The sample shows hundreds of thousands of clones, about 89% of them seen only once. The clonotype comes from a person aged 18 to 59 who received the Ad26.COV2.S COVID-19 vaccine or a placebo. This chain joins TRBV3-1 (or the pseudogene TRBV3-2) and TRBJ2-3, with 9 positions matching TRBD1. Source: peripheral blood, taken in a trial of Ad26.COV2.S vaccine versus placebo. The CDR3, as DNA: TGTGCCAGCAGCGAAAGTGACAGGGGGTGGGATACGCAGTATTTT. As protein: CASSESDRGWDTQYF.